This TCR beta chain was observed in a study of T cell responses to AZD1222 COVID-19 vaccine. Remarks on this clone: Its antigen is still unknown.

Study results and caveats: Just five to seven people given AZD1222 tested seropositive at baseline.

Sequenced by immunoSEQ multiplex PCR; TCRdb stores in-frame clones only, minus some. The sample includes 150,000 or so clones. Sequenced sample: peripheral blood. The sequence derives from an adult in good health.

CDR3: CASSPTGGTYGYTF. CDR3 nucleotide sequence: TGTGCCAGCAGCCCGACAGGGGGCACCTATGGCTACACCTTC. The rearrangement links TRBV7-3 to TRBJ1-2; 10 bases match TRBD1. The CDR3 is 14 residues long. Germline CDR1 and CDR2: SGHTA and FQGTGA. V gave up 5 bases and J gave up 4 bases; unmatched junction bases: 4.